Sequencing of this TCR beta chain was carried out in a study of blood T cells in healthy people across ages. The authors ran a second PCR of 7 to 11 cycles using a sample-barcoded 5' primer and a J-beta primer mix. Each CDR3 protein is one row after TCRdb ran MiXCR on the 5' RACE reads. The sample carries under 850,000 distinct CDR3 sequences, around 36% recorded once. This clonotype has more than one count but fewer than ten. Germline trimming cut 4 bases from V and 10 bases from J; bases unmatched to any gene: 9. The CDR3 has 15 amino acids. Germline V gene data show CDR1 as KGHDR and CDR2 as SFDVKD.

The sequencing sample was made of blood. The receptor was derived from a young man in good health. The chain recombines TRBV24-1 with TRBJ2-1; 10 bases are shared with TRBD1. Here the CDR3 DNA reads TGTGCCACCAGTGAACCGGGACAGGGGTATGGGGAGCAGTTCTTC. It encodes CATSEPGQGYGEQFF.